Given below is one TCR beta chain in context. What it recognizes is unknown. The data were obtained in a study of immune cell composition in non-small cell lung cancer. Study-wide background: Most cases were lung adenocarcinoma or squamous cell carcinoma. General observations from the study: Dominant in vivo tumour-associated clones were not shown to share tumour-reactive sequences. Squamous lung tumours showed higher top 10 clone scores and clonality than adenocarcinomas.

Clones were read by immunoSEQ multiplex PCR, and TCRdb kept only the in-frame ones, dropping some. The sample contains 11,000 or so clones, around 62% of which appear only once. V was cut by 2 bases and J by 6 bases, with 5 bases left in between. The CDR3 loop spans 12 amino acids. Looked up from germline, CDR1 is SGDLS and CDR2 is YYNGEE. This chain links TRBV9 with TRBJ2-2; D unresolved. This receptor was identified in a human donor with non-small cell lung cancer. Sequencing was performed on lung tumor tissue. The CDR3 sequence is CASSVSAGELFF. In DNA, the CDR3 is TGTGCCAGCAGCGTTTCTGCCGGGGAGCTGTTTTTT.